This T cell receptor beta chain was sequenced for a study of control samples from healthy donors and cancer patients. The V and J ends lost 0 bases and 3 bases respectively, with 8 bases between them. The V gene's germline CDR1 is GTSNPN and CDR2 SVGIG (reference sequence). This CDR3 is 13 amino acids long. Only in-frame clones appear in the TCRdb table, and some are missing; sequencing was by immunoSEQ multiplex PCR. Here the sample spans over 100,000 clones, 90% being singletons. The clonotype originates from a human donor in good health. The donor label of this sample is uncertain. Sequences were obtained from blood. V and J are TRBV30 and TRBJ1-1; D remains ambiguous. CDR3 amino acids: CAWSVNSDTEAFF. The CDR3 region has the DNA TGTGCCTGGAGTGTAAATTCTGACACTGAAGCTTTCTTT. Supplemented by reference TRBV30 and TRBJ1-1, the full variable domain reads SQTIHQWPATLVQPVGSPLSLECTVEGTSNPNLYWYRQAAGRGLQLLFYSVGIGQISSEVPQNLSASRPQDRQFILSSKKLLLSDSGFYLCAWSVNSDTEAFFGQGTRLTVV.